The table lists the clone carrying this T cell receptor (beta chain) with a count of one. This sample is part of a study of blood T cell repertoires in COVID-19. The overall study: COVID-19 samples from acute and convalescent phases originated in the United States, Italy and Spain. In each case, the material was cDNA or gDNA derived from T cells, B-cell-depleted T cells, or PBMCs.

As processed by the authors: Nucleated cell number was recorded as an estimate derived from reference gene primer amplification. Clones were sequenced by immunoSEQ multiplex PCR, and TCRdb holds only the in-frame ones, with some missing. V and J calls and clone size are those listed in that table; D and trimming were worked out from the DNA. The table records more than 140,000 clones, 65% to 90% of them present only once. V lost 2 bases and J lost 4; bases outside the gene matches: 3. This CDR3 has 14 amino acids. Germline CDR1 SGHRS, CDR2 YFSETQ. This receptor was taken from a woman aged 45-59 years in a cohort sampled during active or convalescent COVID-19. The sample consisted of peripheral blood. The genes are TRBV5-1 and TRBJ2-3, with TRBD1 matching 8 bases. CDR3 protein: CASSLGQGADTQYF. DNA of the CDR3: TGCGCCAGCAGCTTAGGACAGGGAGCAGATACGCAGTATTTT.